What follows describes a single T cell receptor (beta chain). The CDR3 has 14 residues. The germline V and J ends were trimmed by 3 bases and 2 bases, with 10 bases remaining between them. Germline-derived CDR1 and CDR2 are MDHEN and SYDVKM. Per the study methods: Nucleated cell number was recorded as an estimate derived from reference gene primer amplification. Measured with immunoSEQ multiplex PCR; TCRdb has only the in-frame clones, and not every one. V and J calls and clone size are given by that table; D and trimming were obtained from the DNA. The table lists 110,000 to 150,000 clones, 70% to 90% of them singletons, with 1.5% to 2% in the top ten. The data were taken from a study of blood T cell repertoires in COVID-19. Across the study: Donors in the United States, Italy and Spain gave samples during acute or convalescent COVID-19. In each case, the material was cDNA or gDNA derived from T cells, B-cell-depleted T cells, or PBMCs.

The receptor comes from a man aged 65-85 years with acute or convalescent COVID-19. Sequences were obtained from peripheral blood. V usage is TRBV28 and J usage is TRBJ2-5; D unclear. The CDR3 spells CASSFDTRQETQYF. The CDR3 DNA sequence: TGTGCCAGCAGTTTTGACACCCGGCAAGAGACCCAGTACTTC. The full variable domain, with the rest looked up from reference TRBV28 and TRBJ2-5, is DVKVTQSSRYLVKRTGEKVFLECVQDMDHENMFWYRQDPGLGLRLIYFSYDVKMKEKGDIPEGYSVSREKKERFSLILESASTNQTSMYLCASSFDTRQETQYFGPGTRLLVL.